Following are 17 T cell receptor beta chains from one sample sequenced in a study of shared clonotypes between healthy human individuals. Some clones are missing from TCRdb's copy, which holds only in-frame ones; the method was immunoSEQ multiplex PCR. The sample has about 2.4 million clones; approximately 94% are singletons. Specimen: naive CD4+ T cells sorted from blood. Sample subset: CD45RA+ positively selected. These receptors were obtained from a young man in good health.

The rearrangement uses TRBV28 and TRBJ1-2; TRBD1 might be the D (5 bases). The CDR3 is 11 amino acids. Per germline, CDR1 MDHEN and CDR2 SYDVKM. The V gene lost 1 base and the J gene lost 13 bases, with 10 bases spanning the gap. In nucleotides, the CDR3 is TGTGCCAGCAGTTTATATCAGGGAGTCACCTTC. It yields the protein CASSLYQGVTF.

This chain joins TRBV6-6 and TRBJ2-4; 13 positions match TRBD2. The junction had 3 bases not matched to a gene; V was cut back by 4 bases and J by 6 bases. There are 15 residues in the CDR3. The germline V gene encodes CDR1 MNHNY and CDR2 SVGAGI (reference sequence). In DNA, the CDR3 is TGTGCCAGCAGTTCCGGGACTAGCGGGATAAACATTCAGTACTTC. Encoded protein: CASSSGTSGINIQYF.

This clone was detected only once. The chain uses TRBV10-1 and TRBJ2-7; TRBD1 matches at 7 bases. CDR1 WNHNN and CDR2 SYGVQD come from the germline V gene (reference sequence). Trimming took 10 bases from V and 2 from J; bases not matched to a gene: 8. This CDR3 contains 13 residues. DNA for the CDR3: TGCGCCAACTTGACAGGGATAACCTACGAGCAGTACTTC. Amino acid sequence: CANLTGITYEQYF.

The DNA of the CDR3 is TGTGCCAGCAGTGAGGAGGCGGGGGGGTCCGCCGAGCAGTACTTC. Protein: CASSEEAGGSAEQYF. This chain links TRBV2 with TRBJ2-7; TRBD2 matches 9 bases. Germline values: CDR1 SNHLY, CDR2 FYNNEI. The length of the CDR3 is 15 residues. The V and J ends lost 3 bases and 6 bases, in that order; junction bases with no gene match: 9. The full variable domain, its missing parts supplied by reference TRBV2 and TRBJ2-7, is EPEVTQTPSHQVTQMGQEVILRCVPISNHLYFYWYRQILGQKVEFLVSFYNNEISEKSEIFDDQFSVERPDGSNFTLKIRSTKLEDSAMYFCASSEEAGGSAEQYFGPGTRLTVT.

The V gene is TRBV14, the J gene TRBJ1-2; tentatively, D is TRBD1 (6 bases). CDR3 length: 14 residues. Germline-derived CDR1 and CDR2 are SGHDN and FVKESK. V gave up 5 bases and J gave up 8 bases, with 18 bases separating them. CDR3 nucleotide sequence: TGTGCCAGCAGCTCAGGACGGCTCCAGGGGGGCTACACCTTC. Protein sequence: CASSSGRLQGGYTF.

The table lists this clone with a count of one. CDR3 nucleotide sequence: TGTGCCAGCAGCTTACGGGCTCGAATTTTCGTCGGCACCATATATTTT. Its protein product is CASSLRARIFVGTIYF. J is TRBJ1-3 and V is TRBV7-2; D uncertain. CDR1 is SGHTA, CDR2 FQGNSA, per germline. The ends were cut back, 2 bases at V and 9 bases at J, with 20 bases in the middle. The CDR3 extends over 16 amino acids. The full variable domain, its missing parts supplied by reference TRBV7-2 and TRBJ1-3, is GAGVSQSPSNKVTEKGKDVELRCDPISGHTALYWYRQSLGQGLEFLIYFQGNSAPDKSGLPSDRFSAERTGGSVSTLTIQRTQQEDSAVYLCASSLRARIFVGTIYFGEGSWLTVV.

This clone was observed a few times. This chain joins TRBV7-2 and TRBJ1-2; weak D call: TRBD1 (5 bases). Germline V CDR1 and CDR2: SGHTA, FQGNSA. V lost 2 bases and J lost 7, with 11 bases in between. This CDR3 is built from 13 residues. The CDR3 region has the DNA TGTGCCAGCAGCTTAAATCAGGGAAGTGGCTACACCTTC. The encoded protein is CASSLNQGSGYTF. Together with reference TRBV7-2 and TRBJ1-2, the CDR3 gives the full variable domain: GAGVSQSPSNKVTEKGKDVELRCDPISGHTALYWYRQSLGQGLEFLIYFQGNSAPDKSGLPSDRFSAERTGGSVSTLTIQRTQQEDSAVYLCASSLNQGSGYTFGSGTRLTVV.

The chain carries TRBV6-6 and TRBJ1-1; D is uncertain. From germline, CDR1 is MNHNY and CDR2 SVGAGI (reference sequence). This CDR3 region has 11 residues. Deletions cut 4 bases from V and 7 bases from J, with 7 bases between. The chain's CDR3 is CASSFDGEAFF. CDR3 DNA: TGTGCCAGCAGTTTCGACGGTGAAGCTTTCTTT.

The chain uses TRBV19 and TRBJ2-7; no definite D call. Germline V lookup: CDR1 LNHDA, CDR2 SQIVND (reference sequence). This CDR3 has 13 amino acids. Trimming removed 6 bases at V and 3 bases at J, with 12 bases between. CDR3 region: CASSQTGVYEQYF. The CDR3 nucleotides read TGTGCCAGTAGCCAGACTGGAGTCTACGAGCAGTACTTC.

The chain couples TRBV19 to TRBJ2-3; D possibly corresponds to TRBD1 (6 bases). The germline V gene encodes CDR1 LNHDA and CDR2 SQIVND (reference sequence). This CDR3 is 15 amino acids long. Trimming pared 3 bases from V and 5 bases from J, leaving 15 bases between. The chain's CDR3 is CASSMQGTSGDTQYF. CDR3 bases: TGTGCCAGTAGTATGCAGGGGACGTCAGGAGATACGCAGTATTTT.

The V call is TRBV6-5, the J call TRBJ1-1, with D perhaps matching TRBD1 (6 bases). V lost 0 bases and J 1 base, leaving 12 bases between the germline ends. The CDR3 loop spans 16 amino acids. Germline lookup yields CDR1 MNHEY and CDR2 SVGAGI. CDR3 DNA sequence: TGTGCCAGCAGTTACTCGAGGGCAGGGGCGAACACTGAAGCTTTCTTT. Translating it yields CASSYSRAGANTEAFF.

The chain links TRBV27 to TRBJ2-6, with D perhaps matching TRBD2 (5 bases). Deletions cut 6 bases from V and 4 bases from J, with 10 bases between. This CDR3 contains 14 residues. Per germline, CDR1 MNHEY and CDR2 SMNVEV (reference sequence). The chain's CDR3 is CASSTPGGANVLTF. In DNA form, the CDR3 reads TGTGCCAGCAGCACTCCGGGGGGGGCCAACGTCCTGACTTTC.

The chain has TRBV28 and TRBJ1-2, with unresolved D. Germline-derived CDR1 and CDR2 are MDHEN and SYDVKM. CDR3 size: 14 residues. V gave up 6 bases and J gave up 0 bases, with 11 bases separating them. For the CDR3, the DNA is TGTGCCAGCAGGGAGGGCCGGGCTAACTATGGCTACACCTTC. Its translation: CASREGRANYGYTF.

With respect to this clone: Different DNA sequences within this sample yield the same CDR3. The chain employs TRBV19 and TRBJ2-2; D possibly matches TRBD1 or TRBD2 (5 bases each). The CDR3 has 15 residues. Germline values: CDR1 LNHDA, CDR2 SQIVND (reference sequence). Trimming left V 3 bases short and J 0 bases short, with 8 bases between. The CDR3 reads CASSIGGPNTGELFF. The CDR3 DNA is TGTGCCAGTAGTATTGGGGGTCCGAACACCGGGGAGCTGTTTTTT.

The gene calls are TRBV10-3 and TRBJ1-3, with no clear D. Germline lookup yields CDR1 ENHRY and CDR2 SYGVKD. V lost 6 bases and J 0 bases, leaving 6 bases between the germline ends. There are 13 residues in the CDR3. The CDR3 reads CAIRQNSGNTIYF. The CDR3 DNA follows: TGTGCCATCAGACAAAACTCTGGAAACACCATATATTTT.

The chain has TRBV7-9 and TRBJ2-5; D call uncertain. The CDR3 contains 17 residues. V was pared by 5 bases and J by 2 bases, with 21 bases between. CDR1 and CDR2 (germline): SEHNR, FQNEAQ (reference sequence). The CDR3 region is CASSLHRTIANQETQYF. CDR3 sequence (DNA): TGTGCCAGCAGCCTTCATCGGACGATCGCAAATCAAGAGACCCAGTACTTC.

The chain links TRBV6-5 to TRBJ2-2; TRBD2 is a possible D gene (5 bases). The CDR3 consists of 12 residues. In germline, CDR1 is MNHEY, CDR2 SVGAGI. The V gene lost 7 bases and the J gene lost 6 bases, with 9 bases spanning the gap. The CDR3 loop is CASMRVAGELFF. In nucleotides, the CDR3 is TGTGCCAGCATGCGGGTGGCCGGGGAGCTGTTTTTT.